These 25 T cell receptor beta chains were all obtained from the same sample, sequenced in a study of blood T cell repertoires in COVID-19 (dated by TCRdb to 2019 to 2021). The library was generated by the immunoSEQ multiplex PCR assay. The source is immuneACCESS, and TCRdb retained only in-frame sequences with V and J called. Part of the clones is not carried over; for the studies checked, unresolved V genes explain less than half of this, and the remainder is unexplained. Recorded for this sample are 250,000 to 400,000 clones; 87% of them occurred a single time. The ten largest clones add up to 1% of the sample. Sequencing was done on a sample of peripheral blood. The receptors were sampled from a man aged 45-60 years with active or convalescent COVID-19.

Note on this clone: This same CDR3 is encoded by further DNA sequences in the sample. J is TRBJ2-5 and V is TRBV29-1; 14 positions match TRBD2. CDR3 length equals 15 residues. Germline V lookup: CDR1 SQVTM, CDR2 ANQGSEA. Trimming at V came to 8 bases and at J to 5 bases, leaving 10 bases not matched to a gene. The CDR3: CSIRLAGGVGETQYF. The CDR3 DNA reads as TGCAGCATCAGACTAGCGGGAGGGGTGGGGGAGACCCAGTACTTC. Full variable domain (rest looked up from reference TRBV29-1 and TRBJ2-5): SAVISQKPSRDICQRGTSLTIQCQVDSQVTMMFWYRQQPGQSLTLIATANQGSEATYESGFVIDKFPISRPNLTFSTLTVSNMSPEDSSIYLCSIRLAGGVGETQYFGPGTRLLVL.

As to this clone: One end of the junction does not line up with germline, which may come from a read error. The CDR3 bases are TGTGCCAGCTCACTAACCGGGACTAGCTCTTCCGAGCTGTACTTC. Protein product: CASSLTGTSSSELYF. V gene TRBV18 combines with J gene TRBJ2-7; 9 bases map to TRBD2. The CDR3 is made up of 15 amino acids. Germline CDR1 KGHSH, CDR2 LQKENI. The whole variable domain, filled in from reference TRBV18 and TRBJ2-7, reads NAGVMQNPRHLVRRRGQEARLRCSPMKGHSHVYWYRQLPEEGLKFMVYLQKENIIDESGMPKERFSAEFPKEGPSILRIQQVVRGDSAAYFCASSLTGTSSSELYFGPGTRLTVT.

The chain links TRBV3-1 (or the pseudogene TRBV3-2) to TRBJ1-5; D gene uncertain. CDR3 length: 13 amino acids. V was trimmed by 4 bases and J by 0 bases, leaving 4 bases between them. Germline lookup yields CDR1 LGHDT and CDR2 YNNKEL (reference sequence). The CDR3 loop is CASSLYSNQPQHF. CDR3 sequence (DNA): TGTGCCAGCAGCCTATATAGCAATCAGCCCCAGCATTTT.

This chain links TRBV19 with TRBJ1-2, with 11 positions matching TRBD1. The CDR3 totals 16 residues. Germline V CDR1 and CDR2: LNHDA, SQIVND (reference sequence). With 2 bases clipped from V and 8 bases from J, the junction kept 10 bases outside the gene matches. CDR3 coding DNA: TGTGCCAGTAGTATAAAAGCCGGGACAGGGGGAAGGGGCTACACCTTC. This translates into CASSIKAGTGGRGYTF.

The chain combines TRBV27 with TRBJ2-7; tentative D call: TRBD1 (6 bases). The CDR3 consists of 15 residues. Germline CDR1 is MNHEY and CDR2 is SMNVEV (reference sequence). V shed 3 bases and J shed 4 bases, with 16 bases lying between them. Written as DNA, the CDR3 is TGTGCCAGCAGTTTGGCAGGGGCCCCTCTATACGAGCAGTACTTC. The encoded protein is CASSLAGAPLYEQYF.

This clone occurred once. The CDR3 bases are TGTGCCAGCAGTGGGGGGCAGGGGGGACTTAATTCACCCCTCCACTTT. Protein sequence: CASSGGQGGLNSPLHF. This chain links TRBV2 with TRBJ1-6; the match to TRBD1 covers 7 bases. V lost 4 bases to trimming and J lost 6 bases; unmatched junction nucleotides: 9. This CDR3 comprises 16 residues. Germline V lookup: CDR1 SNHLY, CDR2 FYNNEI.

The chain uses TRBV27 and TRBJ1-1; possibly TRBD1 for D (5 bases). Trimming left V 6 bases short and J 4 bases short, with 12 bases between. Germline CDR1 reads MNHEY; CDR2 reads SMNVEV (reference sequence). CDR3 length: 13 residues. DNA for the CDR3: TGTGCCAGCAGCCCTCGGGGGGGCACTGAAGCTTTCTTT. Amino acids: CASSPRGGTEAFF.

Worth noting for this clone: The same CDR3 arises from other DNA sequences in this sample as well. The chain joins TRBV19 to TRBJ2-5, with a weak D call TRBD2 (7 bases). V was shortened by 8 bases and J by 4 bases, with 14 bases between the two germline ends. The CDR3 consists of 13 residues. Per the germline V gene, CDR1 is LNHDA and CDR2 is SQIVND (reference sequence). The DNA for the CDR3 is TGTGCCAGTGGGAGGGGGGTAGGAGAGACCCAGTACTTC. Translated: CASGRGVGETQYF.

The chain combines TRBV3-1 (or the pseudogene TRBV3-2) with TRBJ1-2; 9 bases align to TRBD1. CDR3 size: 14 residues. V lost 1 base and J lost 11; bases outside the gene matches: 8. Germline CDR1 is LGHDT and CDR2 is YNNKEL (reference sequence). CDR3: CASSQGGDRGSYTF. The CDR3 nucleotides are TGTGCCAGCAGCCAAGGCGGAGACAGGGGGAGTTACACCTTC.

The chain uses TRBV27 and TRBJ1-1; a possible D gene is TRBD1 (6 bases). This CDR3 has 13 amino acids. Trimming stripped 8 bases from V and 4 bases from J, with 14 bases between. Germline loops: CDR1 MNHEY, CDR2 SMNVEV (reference sequence). The CDR3 loop is CASLGAGATEAFF. In DNA, the CDR3 is TGTGCCAGCTTGGGGGCTGGGGCCACTGAAGCTTTCTTT.

The chain recombines TRBV4-1 with TRBJ2-7, with 9 bases matching TRBD1. The length of the CDR3 is 15 residues. Trimming at V came to 4 bases and at J to 0 bases, leaving 4 bases not matched to a gene. Per the germline V gene, CDR1 is MGHRA and CDR2 is YSYEKL. The CDR3 sequence is CASSRGTGRSYEQYF. CDR3 nucleotide sequence: TGCGCCAGCAGCCGAGGGACAGGGCGCTCCTACGAGCAGTACTTC.

Only one count was recorded for this clone. This chain joins TRBV14 and TRBJ1-1, with D unclear. CDR3 length: 13 amino acids. The germline gives CDR1 SGHDN, CDR2 FVKESK. V was trimmed by 1 base and J by 8 bases, leaving 11 bases between them. The CDR3: CASSQVRNSEAFF. Here the CDR3 DNA reads TGTGCCAGCAGCCAAGTTAGAAACAGCGAAGCTTTCTTT.

V usage is TRBV10-3 and J usage is TRBJ2-7; TRBD1 is a possible D gene (5 bases). The CDR3 has 14 amino acids. V lost 3 bases and J lost 2, with 11 bases in between. Germline CDR1 ENHRY, CDR2 SYGVKD. CDR3 bases: TGTGCCATCAGTGAACCAGGACAAACCTACGAGCAGTACTTC. Translation gives CAISEPGQTYEQYF.

In its sample, this clone was seen once. This chain connects TRBV15 to TRBJ2-2; TRBD1 might be the D (6 bases). This CDR3 is built from 17 residues. Between the trimmed V and J ends, which lost 1 base and 3 bases, there was a span of 15 bases. Germline values: CDR1 LNHNV, CDR2 YYDKDF (reference sequence). CDR3 protein: CATSRAQGWLDTGELFF. CDR3 nucleotide sequence: TGTGCCACCAGCAGAGCTCAGGGGTGGTTGGACACCGGGGAGCTGTTTTTT.

The CDR3 here is CASSQDEGQVNSPLHF. Written as DNA, the CDR3 is TGCGCCAGCAGCCAAGATGAGGGACAGGTTAATTCACCCCTCCACTTT. The chain joins TRBV4-3 to TRBJ1-6, with 8 bases fitting TRBD1. The CDR3 has 16 amino acids. After removal of 0 bases from V and 6 bases from J, the junction contained 4 bases not matched to a gene. Germline V lookup: CDR1 LGHNA, CDR2 YSLEER.

The rearrangement uses TRBV28 and TRBJ2-3; TRBD2 agrees at 9 bases. CDR3 length: 14 residues. Trimming at V came to 3 bases and at J to 5 bases, leaving 3 bases not matched to a gene. Germline V CDR1 and CDR2: MDHEN, SYDVKM. The CDR3 DNA reads TGTGCCAGCAGTTTGGCGGGGGGGGGAGATACGCAGTATTTT. It codes for CASSLAGGGDTQYF.

As concerns this clone: The sample contains more than one DNA sequence encoding this CDR3. The chain couples TRBV10-3 to TRBJ1-1; possible D gene TRBD1, 6 bases. Between the trimmed V and J ends, which lost 3 bases and 3 bases, there was a span of 8 bases. The CDR3 has 13 amino acids. Germline V gene sequence: CDR1 ENHRY, CDR2 SYGVKD. Here the CDR3 DNA reads TGTGCCATCAGTGACAGGGGCGACACTGAAGCTTTCTTT. Its translation: CAISDRGDTEAFF.

The chain employs TRBV5-4 and TRBJ1-5; possibly TRBD1 for D (5 bases). V was trimmed by 4 bases and J by 3 bases, leaving 8 bases between them. Germline lookup yields CDR1 SGHNT and CDR2 YYREEE (reference sequence). This CDR3 spans 13 amino acids. The CDR3 sequence is CASSLDNNQPQHF. The CDR3 DNA is TGTGCCAGCAGCCTGGACAACAATCAGCCCCAGCATTTT.

The chain couples TRBV2 to TRBJ1-2; 8 bases align to TRBD1. This CDR3 spans 13 amino acids. Germline-derived CDR1 and CDR2 are SNHLY and FYNNEI. Trimming removed 8 bases from V and 4 bases from J; junction bases left unmatched: 6. The CDR3 DNA reads as TGTGCCAGCCTTGACCAGGGGGCCTATGGCTACACCTTC. Protein: CASLDQGAYGYTF.

V is TRBV7-3 and J is TRBJ1-1; D is unclear. Deletions cut 1 base from V and 1 base from J, with 4 bases between. The CDR3 runs to 13 residues. Per the germline V gene, CDR1 is SGHTA and CDR2 is FQGTGA. The CDR3 loop reads CASSLIKNTEAFF. CDR3 nucleotide sequence: TGTGCCAGCAGCTTAATTAAGAACACTGAAGCTTTCTTT.

The V and J genes are TRBV5-3 and TRBJ2-3; 13 nucleotides line up with TRBD2. TRBV5-3 is assigned to the ORF class and has an uncertain function. The CDR3 consists of 14 residues. J gave up 6 bases and V 4 bases, and 2 bases lay outside the gene matches. The CDR3 DNA sequence: TGTGCCAGAAGCCCGACTAGCGGGAGGGATACGCAGTATTTT. Residues: CARSPTSGRDTQYF.

The chain recombines TRBV5-1 with TRBJ1-1, with D possibly matching TRBD1 (5 bases). This CDR3 is built from 15 residues. Germline V gives CDR1 SGHRS, CDR2 YFSETQ. The ends were cut back, 4 bases at V and 4 bases at J, with 17 bases in the middle. The CDR3: CASSPLGFTGTEAFF. The CDR3 coding sequence is TGCGCCAGCAGCCCGCTAGGGTTTACAGGCACTGAAGCTTTCTTT.

Notes on this clone: Other DNA sequences from this sample encode an identical CDR3 as well. The chain combines TRBV28 with TRBJ2-3; TRBD2 aligns across 7 bases. The CDR3 totals 14 residues. Germline V lookup: CDR1 MDHEN, CDR2 SYDVKM. Trimming took 3 bases from V and 4 from J; bases not matched to a gene: 4. CDR3 DNA: TGTGCCAGCAGTTTGGCCCGGGGGGCAGATACGCAGTATTTT. Translation gives CASSLARGADTQYF.

This clone was detected a few times. This chain uses TRBV30 with TRBJ1-2, with 10 bases identical to TRBD1. The CDR3 length is 15 residues. With V trimmed by 3 bases and J by 8 bases, 12 bases remained unmatched. The germline gives CDR1 GTSNPN, CDR2 SVGIG (reference sequence). The CDR3 nucleotides are TGTGCCTGGAGCTCCCGTCCGGGACAGGGGTCCGGCTACACCTTC. This sequence encodes CAWSSRPGQGSGYTF.

The chain couples TRBV28 to TRBJ2-2; the D gene is possibly TRBD1 (5 bases). CDR1 and CDR2 (germline): MDHEN, SYDVKM. There are 17 residues in the CDR3. The V gene lost 2 bases and the J gene lost 0 bases, with 13 bases spanning the gap. The CDR3 DNA follows: TGTGCCAGCAGTTTAATAGGGGCCCCCTCGAACACCGGGGAGCTGTTTTTT. Translated: CASSLIGAPSNTGELFF.